This TCR beta chain was observed in a study of Tregs in tolerant kidney transplant recipients. About the study: Sorting of CD4+CD25+CD127- cells followed roughly 3-day belatacept mixed lymphocyte reactions, sometimes with approximately five-day graft donor restimulation. Antibodies separated recipient from donor cells.

Points on this clone: Its antigen is currently unknown.

The study's findings and limits: Tregs expanded with activated donor B cells seemed most donor-specific. No direct test of biological reproducibility was done here.

Assay used: immunoSEQ multiplex PCR; TCRdb lists only in-frame clones, some missing. In the table there are tens of thousands of clones, around 95% of which are singletons. The germline V gene has CDR1 GTSNPN and CDR2 SVGIG (reference sequence). The CDR3 is made up of 15 amino acids. With 5 bases removed from V and 2 bases from J, the gap between germline ends came to 19 bases. Specimen: Tregs from blood cultured with allogeneic cells. The gene calls are TRBV30 and TRBJ2-7; D perhaps matches TRBD2 (8 bases). The sequence derives from a human donor in good health. The CDR3 bases are TGTGCCTGGGAAAAGGGGGCGGGAGGCACCTACGAGCAGTACTTC. This codes for CAWEKGAGGTYEQYF.